This TCR beta chain was sequenced during a study of T cell repertoires in cytomegalovirus infection. General study points: Dominating the ex vivo response were TCR beta clonotypes that were CMV-specific and HLA-C-restricted.

About this clonotype itself: Its antigen is still unknown.

Using its own MiXCR run on the reads, TCRdb lists one record per CDR3 protein. In the table there are around 740,000 distinct CDR3 sequences, less than 40% of which are singletons. CDR3 length equals 17 residues. Germline CDR1 reads KGHDR; CDR2 reads SFDVKD. The trim removed 12 bases at V and 8 bases at J, leaving 21 bases unmatched. Input material: PBMCs. The chain is built from TRBV24-1 and TRBJ1-6; 7 bases fit TRBD1. This TCR was sampled from a human donor in good health (CMV status not recorded). Some clones in this sample may be carry-over from other donors' samples. This chain's CDR3 is CAQMGLTGPFNDSPLHF. The CDR3 bases are TGTGCCCAAATGGGGTTGACAGGGCCATTTAACGATTCACCCCTCCACTTT.